This is a list of T cell receptor beta chains from one sample in a study of T cell repertoires in cytomegalovirus infection. No antigen has been identified for these receptors. TCRdb reanalysed the reads using MiXCR and keeps one entry per CDR3 protein. The sample lists about 900,000 distinct CDR3 sequences; under 40% were seen once. Sequences were derived from cultured CD8+ T cells from PBMCs, sampled from culture after CMV antigen stimulation. These receptors were obtained from a human donor in good health (CMV status not recorded). Some clones in this sample may be carry-over from other donors' samples. Each CDR3 is given with its conserved first and last residue. Fields, in order: clone size, V gene, J gene, D gene, CDR3 DNA, CDR3 protein. A D gene is named only where the DNA matches it firmly. The size entry is marked missing in some rows and otherwise reads once, few, many or a size class.

clone_size: few; v_call: TRBV4-1; j_call: TRBJ2-5; d_call: -; cdr3_nt: TGCGCCAGCAGCCTCTCAGGGCATGAGACCCAGTACTTC; cdr3_aa: CASSLSGHETQYF
clone_size: few; v_call: TRBV12-3/TRBV12-4; j_call: TRBJ2-5; d_call: TRBD2; cdr3_nt: TGTGCCAGCAGTTTAAGTCTTACTAGCGGGACTCAAGAGACCCAGTACTTC; cdr3_aa: CASSLSLTSGTQETQYF
clone_size: many; v_call: TRBV6-1; j_call: TRBJ1-1; d_call: -; cdr3_nt: TGTGCCAGCAGTGAACCAGGTAGGGGTCCCCCTGAAGCTTTCTTT; cdr3_aa: CASSEPGRGPPEAFF
clone_size: many; v_call: TRBV11-1; j_call: TRBJ2-2; d_call: -; cdr3_nt: TGTGCCAGCAGCTTAGGGGCGCGGGAGCTGTTTTTT; cdr3_aa: CASSLGARELFF
clone_size: -; v_call: TRBV14; j_call: TRBJ2-6; d_call: -; cdr3_nt: TGTGCCAGCAGCCAAGAATTAGGAAGCTACTCTGGGGCCAACGTCCTGACTTTC; cdr3_aa: CASSQELGSYSGANVLTF
clone_size: few; v_call: TRBV5-6; j_call: TRBJ1-2; d_call: -; cdr3_nt: TGTGCCAGCAGCTCGTCAGGGAGCTGGGGCTACACCTTC; cdr3_aa: CASSSSGSWGYTF
clone_size: many; v_call: TRBV27; j_call: TRBJ1-2; d_call: -; cdr3_nt: TGTGCCAGCACCTGCAGGGTCTATGGCTACACCTTC; cdr3_aa: CASTCRVYGYTF
clone_size: -; v_call: TRBV7-6; j_call: TRBJ1-6; d_call: TRBD1; cdr3_nt: TGTGCCAGCAGCTTAGATGGCCCGGACAGGGGGAACTATAATTCACCCCTCCACTTT; cdr3_aa: CASSLDGPDRGNYNSPLHF
clone_size: -; v_call: TRBV3-1; j_call: TRBJ1-1; d_call: -; cdr3_nt: TGTGCCAGCAGCCAAGACGCGGGGACACCGACGGCTTTCTTT; cdr3_aa: CASSQDAGTPTAFF
clone_size: -; v_call: TRBV7-2; j_call: TRBJ1-2; d_call: TRBD1; cdr3_nt: TGTACCAGCAGCTTAGCGAGTTTGGGCAGGGGGCAAAATGGCTACACCTTC; cdr3_aa: CTSSLASLGRGQNGYTF
clone_size: once; v_call: TRBV27; j_call: TRBJ2-1; d_call: -; cdr3_nt: TGTGCCAGCAGTCTTCATGGGACCGATACTTACAATGAGCAGTTCTTC; cdr3_aa: CASSLHGTDTYNEQFF
clone_size: -; v_call: TRBV4-2; j_call: TRBJ2-3; d_call: -; cdr3_nt: TGTGCCAGCAGCCAAGATTTCTCCCTCACAGATACGCAGTATTTT; cdr3_aa: CASSQDFSLTDTQYF
clone_size: many; v_call: TRBV7-8; j_call: TRBJ2-1; d_call: TRBD2; cdr3_nt: TGTGCCAGCAGCTTAGTGGGAGGGGCTTACTCCTACAATGAGCAGTTCTTC; cdr3_aa: CASSLVGGAYSYNEQFF
clone_size: -; v_call: TRBV29-1; j_call: TRBJ1-2; d_call: -; cdr3_nt: TGCAGCGCCCCTCGGGTAGGGGATAACTATGGCTACACCTTC; cdr3_aa: CSAPRVGDNYGYTF
clone_size: -; v_call: TRBV12-3/TRBV12-4; j_call: TRBJ1-2; d_call: -; cdr3_nt: TGTGCCAGCAGTTCGGACCTGAAGAAAAACTATGGCTACACCTTC; cdr3_aa: CASSSDLKKNYGYTF
clone_size: few; v_call: TRBV29-1; j_call: TRBJ1-5; d_call: -; cdr3_nt: TGCAGCGTTGAAGGAAGGGGACCTGATCAGCCCCAGCATTTT; cdr3_aa: CSVEGRGPDQPQHF
clone_size: few; v_call: TRBV24-1; j_call: TRBJ2-1; d_call: -; cdr3_nt: TGTGCCACCAGTGCTCAGAGGAATGAGCAGTTCTTC; cdr3_aa: CATSAQRNEQFF
clone_size: few; v_call: TRBV10-3; j_call: TRBJ2-1; d_call: TRBD2; cdr3_nt: TGTGCCATCAGTGAGTCAACTAGCGGATACAATGAGCAGTTCTTC; cdr3_aa: CAISESTSGYNEQFF
clone_size: -; v_call: TRBV24-1; j_call: TRBJ2-3; d_call: TRBD2; cdr3_nt: TGTGCCACCAGTGATACCGGGGGGGCCTATACGCAGTATTTT; cdr3_aa: CATSDTGGAYTQYF
clone_size: -; v_call: TRBV6-2/TRBV6-3; j_call: TRBJ2-5; d_call: -; cdr3_nt: TGTGCCAGCAGTTACGCGGTGGTTCCCCAAGAGACCCAGTACTTC; cdr3_aa: CASSYAVVPQETQYF
clone_size: many; v_call: TRBV7-2; j_call: TRBJ2-5; d_call: -; cdr3_nt: TGTGCCAGCAGCTTTCCAGGAGAGGAGTACCAAGAGACCCAGTACTTC; cdr3_aa: CASSFPGEEYQETQYF
clone_size: few; v_call: TRBV6-5; j_call: TRBJ1-4; d_call: -; cdr3_nt: TGTGCCAGCAGTTATCGAGGGGAATACTATGAAAAACTGTTTTTT; cdr3_aa: CASSYRGEYYEKLFF
clone_size: -; v_call: TRBV7-9; j_call: TRBJ2-3; d_call: TRBD2; cdr3_nt: TGTGCCAGCAGCTCGGGACTAGCGGAAACCACAGATACGCAGTATTTT; cdr3_aa: CASSSGLAETTDTQYF
clone_size: -; v_call: TRBV27; j_call: TRBJ2-1; d_call: -; cdr3_nt: TGTGTCAGTAGGGGGGGAAGCTCCTACAATGAGCAGTTCTTC; cdr3_aa: CVSRGGSSYNEQFF
clone_size: -; v_call: TRBV25-1; j_call: TRBJ2-5; d_call: -; cdr3_nt: TGTGCCAGCAGTGAGGGACGGGGAGGTTTAGAGACCCAGTACTTC; cdr3_aa: CASSEGRGGLETQYF
clone_size: few; v_call: TRBV12-3/TRBV12-4; j_call: TRBJ2-1; d_call: -; cdr3_nt: TGTGCCAGCAGCGTCTCGGGGGCCGGATATAGTGAGCAGTTCTTC; cdr3_aa: CASSVSGAGYSEQFF
clone_size: -; v_call: TRBV5-1; j_call: TRBJ2-1; d_call: TRBD1; cdr3_nt: TGCGCCAGCAGCTTGGAGGCACAGGGGTCCTACAATGAGCAGTTCTTC; cdr3_aa: CASSLEAQGSYNEQFF
clone_size: -; v_call: TRBV7-3; j_call: TRBJ1-1; d_call: -; cdr3_nt: TGTGCCAGCAGCCCTACCCTAACGGGTGGTACGAACACTGAAGCTTTCTTT; cdr3_aa: CASSPTLTGGTNTEAFF
clone_size: few; v_call: TRBV7-3; j_call: TRBJ2-1; d_call: TRBD2; cdr3_nt: TGTGCCAGCAGCTTACCCGGACTAGCTTCTGGTGAGCAGTTCTTC; cdr3_aa: CASSLPGLASGEQFF
clone_size: few; v_call: TRBV20-1; j_call: TRBJ2-2; d_call: TRBD1; cdr3_nt: TGCAGTGCTTCCCCAGACAGGGAGAACACCGGGGAGCTGTTTTTT; cdr3_aa: CSASPDRENTGELFF
clone_size: few; v_call: TRBV12-3/TRBV12-4; j_call: TRBJ2-1; d_call: -; cdr3_nt: TGTGCCAGCATCCTAGGGCGGGCCGCCAGGAATGAGCAGTTCTTC; cdr3_aa: CASILGRAARNEQFF
clone_size: many; v_call: TRBV7-2; j_call: TRBJ2-2; d_call: TRBD2; cdr3_nt: TGTGCCAGCAGCTTAGGATGGACTAGCGGGGGGGAGAACACCGGGGAGCTGTTTTTT; cdr3_aa: CASSLGWTSGGENTGELFF
clone_size: many; v_call: TRBV7-8; j_call: TRBJ2-7; d_call: -; cdr3_nt: TGTGCCAGCAGCGCAAGTTACGAGCAGTACTTC; cdr3_aa: CASSASYEQYF